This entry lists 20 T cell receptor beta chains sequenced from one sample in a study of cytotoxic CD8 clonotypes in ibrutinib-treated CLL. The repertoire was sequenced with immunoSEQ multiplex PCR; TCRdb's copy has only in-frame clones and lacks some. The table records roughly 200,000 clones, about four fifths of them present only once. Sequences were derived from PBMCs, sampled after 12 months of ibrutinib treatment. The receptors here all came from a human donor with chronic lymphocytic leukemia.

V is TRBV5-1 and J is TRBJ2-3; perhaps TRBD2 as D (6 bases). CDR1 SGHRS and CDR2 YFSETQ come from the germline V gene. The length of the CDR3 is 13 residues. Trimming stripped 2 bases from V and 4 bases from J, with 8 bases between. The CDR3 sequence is CASSFSGSDTQYF. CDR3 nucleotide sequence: TGCGCCAGCAGCTTCAGCGGGTCAGATACGCAGTATTTT.

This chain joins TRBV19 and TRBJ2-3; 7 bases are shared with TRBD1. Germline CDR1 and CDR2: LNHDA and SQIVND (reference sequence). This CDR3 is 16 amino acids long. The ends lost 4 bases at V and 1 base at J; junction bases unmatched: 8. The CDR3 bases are TGTGCCAGTAGTAACCCGAGGGACAGTGGCACAGATACGCAGTATTTT. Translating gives CASSNPRDSGTDTQYF. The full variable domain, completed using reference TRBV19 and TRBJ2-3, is DGGITQSPKYLFRKEGQNVTLSCEQNLNHDAMYWYRQDPGQGLRLIYYSQIVNDFQKGDIAEGYSVSREKKESFPLTVTSAQKNPTAFYLCASSNPRDSGTDTQYFGPGTRLTVL.

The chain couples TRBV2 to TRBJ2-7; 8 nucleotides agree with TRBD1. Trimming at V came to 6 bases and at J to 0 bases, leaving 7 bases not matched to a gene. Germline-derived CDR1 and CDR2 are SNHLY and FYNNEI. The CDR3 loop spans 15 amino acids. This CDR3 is CASSLDRGSSYEQYF. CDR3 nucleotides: TGTGCCAGCAGCCTCGACAGGGGAAGCTCCTACGAGCAGTACTTC. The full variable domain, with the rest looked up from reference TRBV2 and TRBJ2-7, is EPEVTQTPSHQVTQMGQEVILRCVPISNHLYFYWYRQILGQKVEFLVSFYNNEISEKSEIFDDQFSVERPDGSNFTLKIRSTKLEDSAMYFCASSLDRGSSYEQYFGPGTRLTVT.

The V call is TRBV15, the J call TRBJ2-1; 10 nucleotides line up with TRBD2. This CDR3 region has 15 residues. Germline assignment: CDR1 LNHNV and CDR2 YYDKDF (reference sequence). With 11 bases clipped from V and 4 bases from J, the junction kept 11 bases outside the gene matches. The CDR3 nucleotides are TGTGCCGCCCGGGCTAGCGGGGGTTCTTACAATGAGCAGTTCTTC. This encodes CAARASGGSYNEQFF.

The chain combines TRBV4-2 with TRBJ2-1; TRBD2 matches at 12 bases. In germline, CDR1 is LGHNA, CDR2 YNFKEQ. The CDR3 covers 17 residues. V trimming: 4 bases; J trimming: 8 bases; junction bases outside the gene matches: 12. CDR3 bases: TGTGCCAGCAGCCCGCGAGAGACTAGCGGGAGAATCTATGAGCAGTTCTTC. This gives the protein CASSPRETSGRIYEQFF.

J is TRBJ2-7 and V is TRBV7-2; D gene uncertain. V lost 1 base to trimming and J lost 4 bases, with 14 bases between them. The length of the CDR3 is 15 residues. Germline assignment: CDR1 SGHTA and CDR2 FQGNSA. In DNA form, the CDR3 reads TGTGCCAGCAGCTTAGATTGGGATGCTCGGTACGAGCAGTACTTC. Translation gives CASSLDWDARYEQYF.

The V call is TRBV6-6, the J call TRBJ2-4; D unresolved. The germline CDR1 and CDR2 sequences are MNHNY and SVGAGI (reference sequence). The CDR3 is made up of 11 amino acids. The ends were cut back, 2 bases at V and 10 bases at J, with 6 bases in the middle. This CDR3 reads CASSYGRIQYF. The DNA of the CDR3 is TGTGCCAGCAGTTACGGTCGGATTCAGTACTTC.

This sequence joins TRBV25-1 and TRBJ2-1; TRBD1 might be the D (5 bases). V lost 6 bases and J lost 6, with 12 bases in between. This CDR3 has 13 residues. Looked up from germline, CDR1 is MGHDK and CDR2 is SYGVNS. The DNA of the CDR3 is TGTGCCAGCAGAACGCAGGGATTCAATGAGCAGTTCTTC. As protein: CASRTQGFNEQFF.

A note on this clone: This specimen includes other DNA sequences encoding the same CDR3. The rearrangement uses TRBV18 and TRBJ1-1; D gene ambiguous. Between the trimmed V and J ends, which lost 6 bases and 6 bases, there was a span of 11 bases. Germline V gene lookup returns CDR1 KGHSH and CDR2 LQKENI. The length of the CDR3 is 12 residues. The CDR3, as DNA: TGTGCCAGCTCCCCCTCGGGCCCTGAAGCTTTCTTT. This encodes CASSPSGPEAFF.

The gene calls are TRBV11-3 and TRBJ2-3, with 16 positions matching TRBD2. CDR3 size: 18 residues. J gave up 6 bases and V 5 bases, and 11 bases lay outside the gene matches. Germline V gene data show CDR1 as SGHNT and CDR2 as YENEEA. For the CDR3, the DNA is TGTGCCAGCAGCCCGGGGACTAGCGGGGGGGCCTTTTTTGATACGCAGTATTTT. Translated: CASSPGTSGGAFFDTQYF.

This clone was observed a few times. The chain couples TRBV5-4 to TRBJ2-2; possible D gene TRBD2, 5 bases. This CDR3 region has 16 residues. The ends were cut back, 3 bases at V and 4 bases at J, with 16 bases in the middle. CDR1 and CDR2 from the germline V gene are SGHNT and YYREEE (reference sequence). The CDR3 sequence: CASSYPPIGGTGELFF. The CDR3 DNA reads TGTGCCAGCAGCTACCCTCCCATCGGAGGCACCGGGGAGCTGTTTTTT. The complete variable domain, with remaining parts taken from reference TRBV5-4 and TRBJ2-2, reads ETGVTQSPTHLIKTRGQQVTLRCSSQSGHNTVSWYQQALGQGPQFIFQYYREEENGRGNFPPRFSGLQFPNYSSELNVNALELDDSALYLCASSYPPIGGTGELFFGEGSRLTVL.

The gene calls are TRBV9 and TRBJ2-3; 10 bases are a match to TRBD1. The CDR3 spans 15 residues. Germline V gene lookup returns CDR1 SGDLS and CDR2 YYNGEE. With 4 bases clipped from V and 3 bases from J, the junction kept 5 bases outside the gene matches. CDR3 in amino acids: CASSFRTGGTDTQYF. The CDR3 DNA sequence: TGTGCCAGCAGCTTCAGGACAGGGGGAACAGATACGCAGTATTTT.

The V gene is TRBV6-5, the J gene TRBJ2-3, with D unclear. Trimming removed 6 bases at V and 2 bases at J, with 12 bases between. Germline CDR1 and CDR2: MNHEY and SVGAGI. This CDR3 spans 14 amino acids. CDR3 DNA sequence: TGTGCCAGCAGCCTAACACGGTCCACAGATACGCAGTATTTT. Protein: CASSLTRSTDTQYF.

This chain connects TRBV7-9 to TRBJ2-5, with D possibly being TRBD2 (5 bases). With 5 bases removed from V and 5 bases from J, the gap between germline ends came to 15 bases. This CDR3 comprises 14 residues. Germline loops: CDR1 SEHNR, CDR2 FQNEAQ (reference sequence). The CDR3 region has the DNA TGTGCCAGCAGCCCATCGAGCACGGGGGAGACCCAGTACTTC. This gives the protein CASSPSSTGETQYF.

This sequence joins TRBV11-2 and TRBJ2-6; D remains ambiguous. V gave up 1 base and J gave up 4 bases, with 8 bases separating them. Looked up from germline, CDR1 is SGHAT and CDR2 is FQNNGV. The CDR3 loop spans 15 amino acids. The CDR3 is CASSLGSEGANVLTF. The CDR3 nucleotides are TGTGCCAGCAGCTTAGGCTCCGAAGGGGCCAACGTCCTGACTTTC.

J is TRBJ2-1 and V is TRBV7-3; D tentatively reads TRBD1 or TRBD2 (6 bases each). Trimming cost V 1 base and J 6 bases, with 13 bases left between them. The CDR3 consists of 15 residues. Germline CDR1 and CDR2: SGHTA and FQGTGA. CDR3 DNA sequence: TGTGCCAGCAGCTTAAAATCGGAGGGGGGCAATGAGCAGTTCTTC. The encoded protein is CASSLKSEGGNEQFF.

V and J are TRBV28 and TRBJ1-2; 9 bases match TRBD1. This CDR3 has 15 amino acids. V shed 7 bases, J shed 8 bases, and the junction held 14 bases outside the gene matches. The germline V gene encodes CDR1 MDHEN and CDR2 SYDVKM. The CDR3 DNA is TGTGCCAGCACTTCGCCGGGACAGGGCGCACCGGGCTACACCTTC. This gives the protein CASTSPGQGAPGYTF.

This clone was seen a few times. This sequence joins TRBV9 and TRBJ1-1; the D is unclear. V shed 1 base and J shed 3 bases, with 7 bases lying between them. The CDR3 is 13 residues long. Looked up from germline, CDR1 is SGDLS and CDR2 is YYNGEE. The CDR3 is CASSVLSHTEAFF. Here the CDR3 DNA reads TGTGCCAGCAGCGTACTCTCCCACACTGAAGCTTTCTTT.

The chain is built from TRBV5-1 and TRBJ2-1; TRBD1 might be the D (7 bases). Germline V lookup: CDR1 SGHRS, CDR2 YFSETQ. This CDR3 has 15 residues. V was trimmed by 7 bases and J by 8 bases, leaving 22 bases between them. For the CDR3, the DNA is TGCGCCAGCCGCCGCGGGACCACAGGGGAGGATGAGCAGTTCTTC. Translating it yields CASRRGTTGEDEQFF. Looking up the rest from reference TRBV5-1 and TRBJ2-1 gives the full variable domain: KAGVTQTPRYLIKTRGQQVTLSCSPISGHRSVSWYQQTPGQGLQFLFEYFSETQRNKGNFPGRFSGRQFSNSRSEMNVSTLELGDSALYLCASRRGTTGEDEQFFGPGTRLTVL.

In DNA form, the CDR3 reads TGTGCCAGCAGCGGATACAGGGGGACAGCCATATATTTT. It yields the protein CASSGYRGTAIYF. The J gene is TRBJ1-3, the V gene TRBV9, with 8 bases identical to TRBD1. The V gene's germline CDR1 is SGDLS and CDR2 YYNGEE. This CDR3 contains 13 residues. The ends lost 3 bases at V and 11 bases at J; junction bases unmatched: 7.